This T cell receptor (beta chain) was captured by sequencing in a study of glioma-infiltrating T cells after dendritic cell vaccination. Study information: Patients had newly diagnosed or recurrent glioblastoma and received dendritic cell vaccines. Patients received autologous tumor lysate-pulsed dendritic cell vaccination between about 2003 and 2012.

Trimming removed 4 bases at V and 1 base at J, with 11 bases between. From germline, CDR1 is MNHEY and CDR2 SVGAGI. CDR3 size: 14 residues. This clone was seen a single time. Sequencing used immunoSEQ multiplex PCR; TCRdb keeps in-frame clones, though not all of them. Among tens of thousands of clones listed, around 83% were seen once. Time point meaning: after dendritic cell vaccination, including at tumor progression/relapse. None of the glioblastoma patients had an isocitrate dehydrogenase mutation. Sequenced material: blood, taken after dendritic cell vaccination. This sequence was found in a human donor with glioblastoma. The chain joins TRBV6-5 to TRBJ2-7, with D possibly being TRBD1 (5 bases). CDR3 region: CASSSPDKSYEQYF. The CDR3 DNA sequence: TGTGCCAGCAGTTCCCCGGACAAATCCTACGAGCAGTACTTC.